The 9 T cell receptor beta chains given below trace back to one sample, sequenced in a study of glioma-infiltrating T cells after dendritic cell vaccination. Using immunoSEQ multiplex PCR, the repertoire was profiled, and TCRdb retains in-frame clones only, with some absent. This table holds roughly 100,000 clones, 90% found once. Sample time point: after dendritic cell vaccination, including at tumor progression/relapse. This specimen consisted of blood, obtained after dendritic cell vaccination. The receptor set was obtained from a human donor with glioblastoma.

The chain carries TRBV2 and TRBJ2-2; TRBD1 matches at 12 bases. There are 15 residues in the CDR3. The germline CDR1 and CDR2 sequences are SNHLY and FYNNEI. V shed 10 bases and J 7 bases; nucleotides not matched to a gene: 10. The CDR3 loop reads CATSGTGGLHGELFF. The CDR3 coding sequence is TGTGCCACCTCCGGGACAGGGGGCCTTCACGGGGAGCTGTTTTTT.

The rearrangement joins TRBV5-4 to TRBJ1-5, with D unresolved. This CDR3 region has 16 residues. Germline lookup yields CDR1 SGHNT and CDR2 YYREEE (reference sequence). Trimming took 0 bases from V and 0 from J, leaving 10 bases between them. CDR3 sequence: CASSLGPPNSNQPQHF. The CDR3 DNA follows: TGTGCCAGCAGCTTGGGGCCCCCCAATAGCAATCAGCCCCAGCATTTT. The entire variable domain, with the rest obtained from reference TRBV5-4 and TRBJ1-5, is as follows: ETGVTQSPTHLIKTRGQQVTLRCSSQSGHNTVSWYQQALGQGPQFIFQYYREEENGRGNFPPRFSGLQFPNYSSELNVNALELDDSALYLCASSLGPPNSNQPQHFGDGTRLSIL.

This clone has a handful of counts. This chain joins TRBV25-1 and TRBJ2-3, with D possibly matching TRBD1 (5 bases). Trimming cost V 3 bases and J 3 bases, with 13 bases left between them. CDR1 is MGHDK, CDR2 SYGVNS, per germline. This CDR3 is built from 15 residues. CDR3 sequence: CASSDTNTGTDTQYF. CDR3 bases: TGTGCCAGCAGTGATACTAACACAGGTACAGATACGCAGTATTTT. The entire variable domain, with the rest obtained from reference TRBV25-1 and TRBJ2-3, is as follows: EADIYQTPRYLVIGTGKKITLECSQTMGHDKMYWYQQDPGMELHLIHYSYGVNSTEKGDLSSESTVSRIRTEHFPLTLESARPSHTSQYLCASSDTNTGTDTQYFGPGTRLTVL.

The chain is built from TRBV12-5 and TRBJ2-2, with D maybe TRBD2 (5 bases). From germline, CDR1 is LGHNT and CDR2 FRNRAP. The V end was cut by 6 bases, the J end by 0 bases, with 11 bases between. The CDR3 totals 15 residues. CDR3 coding DNA: TGTGCTAGTGGACCCCGAGGGTCGAACACCGGGGAGCTGTTTTTT. This encodes CASGPRGSNTGELFF.

V usage is TRBV30 and J usage is TRBJ1-3; D is perhaps TRBD1 (6 bases). CDR3 length equals 13 residues. Trimming removed 8 bases at V and 0 bases at J, with 11 bases between. The germline CDR1 and CDR2 sequences are GTSNPN and SVGIG (reference sequence). CDR3 protein: CAGSDSSGNTIYF. The CDR3 nucleotides are TGTGCCGGCTCGGACAGCTCTGGAAACACCATATATTTT.

This chain joins TRBV11-2 and TRBJ2-7; a weak D match, TRBD1 (6 bases). CDR3 length: 17 amino acids. Germline CDR1 and CDR2: SGHAT and FQNNGV. Trimming shortened V by 5 bases and J by 0 bases, and 20 bases separated the two germline ends. The CDR3 loop reads CASSKLQGRGPSYEQYF. Here the CDR3 DNA reads TGTGCCAGCAGCAAACTCCAGGGCAGGGGCCCCTCCTACGAGCAGTACTTC.

J is TRBJ1-5 and V is TRBV30; TRBD1 matches 7 bases. Germline V gene sequence: CDR1 GTSNPN, CDR2 SVGIG (reference sequence). V shed 5 bases and J 2 bases; nucleotides not matched to a gene: 3. This CDR3 is built from 13 residues. The CDR3 is CAWAGTGNQPQHF. In nucleotides, the CDR3 is TGTGCCTGGGCCGGGACAGGCAATCAGCCCCAGCATTTT.

The chain employs TRBV6-5 and TRBJ1-1; 8 nucleotides match TRBD1. Germline V gene data show CDR1 as MNHEY and CDR2 as SVGAGI. The CDR3 contains 14 residues. V shed 6 bases and J 9 bases; nucleotides not matched to a gene: 12. CDR3 nucleotide sequence: TGTGCCAGCAGGCCGACAGGGGCTCCCGGAAAAGCTTTCTTT. This gives the protein CASRPTGAPGKAFF.

This sequence joins TRBV6-1 and TRBJ1-2; 8 bases fit TRBD1. V shed 7 bases and J 0 bases; nucleotides not matched to a gene: 7. Germline-derived CDR1 and CDR2 are MNHNS and SASEGT. The CDR3 has 15 residues. This CDR3 reads CASTEGTGSNYGYTF. DNA of the CDR3: TGTGCCAGCACCGAAGGGACAGGATCTAACTATGGCTACACCTTC.